The clone carrying this T cell receptor (beta chain) was detected a few times. This sample was included in a study of blood T cell repertoires in COVID-19. Study-level background: The analysed material was cDNA or gDNA that came from T cells, B-cell-depleted T cells, or PBMCs.

The germline CDR1 and CDR2 sequences are MNHEY and SVGEGT. The ends lost 5 bases at V and 7 bases at J; junction bases unmatched: 5. The CDR3 spans 14 residues. In the source study's methods: How many nucleated cells were present was estimated from reference gene primer amplification. Produced via immunoSEQ multiplex PCR; TCRdb's table is partial and in-frame only. That table is the source of V, J and clone size, and D and trimming were worked out from the DNA. The sample carries approximately 44,000 clones, over 70% recorded once. Sequencing was performed on peripheral blood. The chain carries TRBV6-2 or TRBV6-3 and TRBJ1-5; TRBD1 matches 10 bases. The source is a woman over 75 with acute or convalescent COVID-19. The CDR3 nucleotides read TGTGCCAGCAGTACCCGGGACAGGGGACAGCCCCAGCATTTT. Residues: CASSTRDRGQPQHF.